The T cell receptor (beta chain) described here comes from a study of monozygotic twins with inflammatory bowel disease. CDR3 length: 13 amino acids. Per the germline V gene, CDR1 is MNHNY and CDR2 is SVGAGI (reference sequence). TCRdb reprocessed the 5' RACE reads and reports one entry per CDR3 protein, with no DNA. This listing includes approximately 340,000 distinct CDR3 sequences. Sequenced: blood. This chain connects TRBV6-6 to TRBJ1-2; TCRdb outputs TRBD1, but without DNA this stays unchecked. This sequence was found in a human donor with ulcerative colitis or Crohn's disease, or a healthy co-twin of an affected twin (not recorded which). The CDR3 spells CASQGQLDYGYTF.